Listed below are T cell receptor beta chains from one sample, sequenced in a study of vaccination effects on CD4 cells after COVID-19. The table came from immunoSEQ multiplex PCR; TCRdb's copy has only in-frame clones and leaves some out. This sample yields 70,000 or so clones, of which approximately 72% are seen a single time; about 3.2% belongs to the top ten. Antigens of these TCRs are unknown. This specimen consisted of CD4+ T cells from PBMCs cultured with HCoV-NL63 spike peptides, obtained before COVID-19 vaccination. The receptors stem from a human donor who received a COVID-19 vaccine. Both conserved end residues are part of each CDR3. The D gene is left open where the match is weak. Not every row has a clone size; where given, it reads once, few, many or a size class.

J gene	D gene	clone size	V gene	CDR3 DNA	CDR3 protein
TRBJ1-3	-	-	TRBV5-7	TGTGCCAGCAGCACGGTGGGTTATCTCCGGATTGCTGGAAACACCATATATTTT	CASSTVGYLRIAGNTIYF
TRBJ2-1	-	-	TRBV15	TGTGCCACCAGCAGAGGCTGGACAGCTTACAATGAGCAGTTCTTC	CATSRGWTAYNEQFF
TRBJ2-5	-	once	TRBV24-1	TGTGCCACCAGTGATAGGGGGGTACGAGGAGAGACCCAGTACTTC	CATSDRGVRGETQYF
TRBJ1-4	-	-	TRBV6-5	TGTGCCAGCAGTTCCTTCGGACTCCGGGAAAAACTGTTTTTT	CASSSFGLREKLFF
TRBJ1-1	-	few	TRBV14	TGTGCCAGCAGCCAAGCAGGATTGCGACAGATGAACACTGAAGCTTTCTTT	CASSQAGLRQMNTEAFF
TRBJ2-1	TRBD2	-	TRBV11-3	TGTGCCAGCAGCATTAGCGGGGGGATGAATGAGCAGTTCTTC	CASSISGGMNEQFF
TRBJ1-2	-	-	TRBV29-1	TGCAGCGTTGTCGTGGACAGCAACTATGGCTACACCTTC	CSVVVDSNYGYTF
TRBJ2-3	-	-	TRBV5-1	TGCGCCAGCAGCAAAGGGGACGGCACAGATACGCAGTATTTT	CASSKGDGTDTQYF
TRBJ1-4	-	-	TRBV2	TGTGCCAGCAGTGTATCCAGAAATAATGAAAAACTGTTTTTT	CASSVSRNNEKLFF
TRBJ1-2	-	-	TRBV28	TGTGCCAGCAGTCCCTACCCAGCGTATGGCTACACCTTC	CASSPYPAYGYTF
TRBJ1-5	TRBD1	few	TRBV24-1	TGTGCCACCAGCGCTACAGGGGAGGGAAATCAGCCCCAGCATTTT	CATSATGEGNQPQHF
TRBJ1-5	-	-	TRBV2	TGTGCCAGCAGTCGATCCGGACCGAGCAATCAGCCCCAGCATTTT	CASSRSGPSNQPQHF
TRBJ2-2	TRBD2	-	TRBV18	TGTGCCAGCTCACCACTAGCGGGGGACACCGGGGAGCTGTTTTTT	CASSPLAGDTGELFF
TRBJ1-6	TRBD1	-	TRBV6-5	TGTGCCAGCCAACCAGGGGGCGAGGGATCACCCCTCCACTTT	CASQPGGEGSPLHF
TRBJ1-2	TRBD1	-	TRBV5-1	TGCGCCAGCAGCTCCTCGACAGGGACTAACTATGGCTACACCTTC	CASSSSTGTNYGYTF
TRBJ2-6	-	-	TRBV19	TGTGCCCCCGACCGGGGGAACTCTGGGGCCAACGTCCTGACTTTC	CAPDRGNSGANVLTF
TRBJ2-3	TRBD2	-	TRBV4-1	TGCGCCAGCAGCCAAGGACTAGCCTCAGATACGCAGTATTTT	CASSQGLASDTQYF
TRBJ1-6	-	-	TRBV7-2	TGTGCCAGCAGCTTAAGTTCCCCACAGCGGAACCTCCACTTT	CASSLSSPQRNLHF
TRBJ1-2	TRBD1	once	TRBV24-1	TGTGCCACCAGTGACTCGGACAGGCTAAACTATGGCTACACCTTC	CATSDSDRLNYGYTF
TRBJ1-2	-	-	TRBV6-5	TGTGCCAGCAGTTACGAGGCAGGGAGTGGCTACACCTTC	CASSYEAGSGYTF
TRBJ1-2	-	-	TRBV3-1/TRBV3-2	TGTGCCAGCAGCAACGGCCCTCAGGCGGACTATGGCTACACCTTC	CASSNGPQADYGYTF
TRBJ1-1	-	few	TRBV20-1	TGCAGTGCCAGAGGATACACTGAAGCTTTCTTT	CSARGYTEAFF
TRBJ1-2	-	-	TRBV12-3/TRBV12-4	TGTGCCAGCAGTTTGCAGGGGAACTATGGCTACACCTTC	CASSLQGNYGYTF
TRBJ1-2	-	-	TRBV18	TGTGCCAGCTCACCACCAGGGCAGGCCCAGGGCTACACCTTC	CASSPPGQAQGYTF
TRBJ1-5	TRBD1	-	TRBV15	TGTGCCACCAGCAGAGGCATCTCAGGGGGCGAGCAGCCCCAGCATTTT	CATSRGISGGEQPQHF
TRBJ1-2	-	once	TRBV6-4	TGTGCCAGCAGTGACACTCCCCAGGCCCTGGGGGGCTACACCTTC	CASSDTPQALGGYTF
TRBJ1-1	-	-	TRBV18	TGTGCCAGCTCACCAACGGCAGACACTGAAGCTTTCTTT	CASSPTADTEAFF
TRBJ1-5	TRBD1	-	TRBV6-5	TGTGCCAGCAGTAACAGGGGGCAGGGTCAGCCCCAGCATTTT	CASSNRGQGQPQHF
TRBJ2-2	-	-	TRBV5-1	TGCGCCAGCAGCTTGGGGTCGGGAGTCACCGGGGAGCTGTTTTTT	CASSLGSGVTGELFF
TRBJ1-1	-	-	TRBV19	TGTGCCAGTAAGTATGGGCAACAACGGTCGGGCGCTGAAGCTTTCTTT	CASKYGQQRSGAEAFF
TRBJ1-3	-	-	TRBV3-1/TRBV3-2	TGTGCCAGCAGCCGGGAGGGTTCGGGAAACACCATATATTTT	CASSREGSGNTIYF
TRBJ2-1	TRBD2	-	TRBV24-1	TGTGCCACCCAGGAGCGGGGTTCCTACAATGAGCAGTTCTTC	CATQERGSYNEQFF
TRBJ2-3	TRBD1	-	TRBV18	TGTGCCAGCTCGGGACCGGGACAGGGGGCCGCAGATACGCAGTATTTT	CASSGPGQGAADTQYF
TRBJ1-6	TRBD1	-	TRBV6-5	TGTGCCAGCATCCATACCGGGACAGGCTATTCACCCCTCCACTTT	CASIHTGTGYSPLHF